Each of the 23 T cell receptor beta chains below was sequenced from the same sample in a study of graft-versus-host responses after intestinal transplantation (dated by TCRdb to about 2021). Sample time point, as interpreted from the label and publication: cells obtained before transplantation from donor or recipient. Their specific antigens are unknown. Receptor libraries were prepared by the immunoSEQ multiplex PCR assay. Held by TCRdb, this immuneACCESS table contains in-frame sequences only and omits some clones. Under half of the omission traces to an unresolved V gene where checked; the cause of the rest is unknown. For this sample there are about 88,000 clones; roughly 90% appear just once. The top ten constitute over 0.1% of the sample. This specimen consisted of unstimulated CD4+ T cells sorted from spleen or lymph node cells, obtained before intestinal transplant. Receptors were obtained from a human donor who received an intestinal transplant.

This chain connects TRBV7-3 to TRBJ1-1, with a weak D call TRBD1 (5 bases). V was clipped by 1 base and J by 5 bases, with 14 bases between them. The germline V gene has CDR1 SGHTA and CDR2 FQGTGA. The CDR3 totals 15 residues. CDR3 sequence: CASSLRGGLETEAFF. CDR3 in DNA: TGTGCCAGCAGCTTAAGGGGGGGGTTGGAAACTGAAGCTTTCTTT.

V and J are TRBV10-3 and TRBJ2-3, with TRBD2 matching 7 bases. From germline, CDR1 is ENHRY and CDR2 SYGVKD. V lost 3 bases, J lost 3 bases, and 12 bases stayed unmatched. CDR3 length equals 17 residues. CDR3 DNA: TGTGCCATCAGTGATCAGGCTAGCGGCGTTGTGACAGATACGCAGTATTTT. Its translation: CAISDQASGVVTDTQYF.

The gene calls are TRBV6-5 and TRBJ1-6; TRBD1 is a possible D gene (5 bases). From germline, CDR1 is MNHEY and CDR2 SVGAGI. The CDR3 is 14 amino acids. V was pared by 7 bases and J by 7 bases, with 14 bases between. This CDR3 is CASKLGGSNSPLHF. CDR3 bases: TGTGCCAGCAAACTGGGGGGGTCCAATTCACCCCTCCACTTT.

This chain links TRBV18 with TRBJ2-3; possible D gene TRBD1, 6 bases. Trimming left V 4 bases short and J 1 base short, with 6 bases between. From germline, CDR1 is KGHSH and CDR2 LQKENI. This CDR3 region has 13 residues. The CDR3 DNA reads as TGTGCCAGCTCACAGGGGGGCACAGATACGCAGTATTTT. The encoded protein is CASSQGGTDTQYF. The whole variable domain, remainder taken from reference TRBV18 and TRBJ2-3, is NAGVMQNPRHLVRRRGQEARLRCSPMKGHSHVYWYRQLPEEGLKFMVYLQKENIIDESGMPKERFSAEFPKEGPSILRIQQVVRGDSAAYFCASSQGGTDTQYFGPGTRLTVL.

This chain links TRBV7-9 with TRBJ1-2; 8 nucleotides align to TRBD1. Germline CDR1 reads SEHNR; CDR2 reads FQNEAQ (reference sequence). This CDR3 has 16 amino acids. The V and J ends lost 3 bases and 5 bases, in that order; junction bases with no gene match: 11. CDR3 loop: CASSLEQGGLGYGYTF. The CDR3 DNA is TGTGCCAGCAGCTTGGAACAGGGGGGATTGGGTTATGGCTACACCTTC.

The V and J genes are TRBV29-1 and TRBJ2-3; 8 nucleotides match TRBD2. V lost 7 bases and J lost 2; bases outside the gene matches: 5. The CDR3 sequence is 13 residues long. CDR1 and CDR2 (germline): SQVTM, ANQGSEA. CDR3 coding DNA: TGCAGCGGGCGGCGGGAGGACACAGATACGCAGTATTTT. This codes for CSGRREDTDTQYF.

The rearrangement joins TRBV5-1 to TRBJ2-2; D is ambiguous. Per the germline V gene, CDR1 is SGHRS and CDR2 is YFSETQ. The CDR3 spans 14 residues. Deletions cut 4 bases from V and 0 bases from J, with 7 bases between. CDR3 DNA sequence: TGCGCCAGCAGCCCCCTATCGAACACCGGGGAGCTGTTTTTT. This gives the protein CASSPLSNTGELFF.

The genes are TRBV5-1 and TRBJ2-4; TRBD1 matches 10 bases. Losses at the gene ends were 4 bases for V and 6 bases for J; bases not matched to a gene: 19. Germline assignment: CDR1 SGHRS and CDR2 YFSETQ. CDR3 length: 19 amino acids. The CDR3 DNA is TGCGCCAGCAGCACGGTTGGAGGGACAGGGGTTAGAAGAGGAAACATTCAGTACTTC. Translation: CASSTVGGTGVRRGNIQYF.

DNA for the CDR3: TGTGCCAGCAGCAAAGACAGGGGGGATGAAAAACTGTTTTTT. Translated: CASSKDRGDEKLFF. The chain links TRBV5-4 to TRBJ1-4, with TRBD1 matching over 9 bases. CDR1 and CDR2 from the germline V gene are SGHNT and YYREEE (reference sequence). V lost 4 bases to trimming and J lost 6 bases; unmatched junction nucleotides: 4. The CDR3 covers 14 residues.

The chain has TRBV21-1 and TRBJ2-7; TRBD1, the D gene given by the table, was not confirmed from the DNA. TRBV21-1 is classified as a pseudogene. There are 14 residues in the CDR3. Here the CDR3 reads CASSRGTGNYEQYF. CDR3 DNA sequence: TGTGCCAGCAGCAGGGGGACAGGGAACTACGAGCAGTACTTC.

The gene calls are TRBV5-8 and TRBJ2-7, with 7 bases fitting TRBD1. This CDR3 is 13 amino acids long. V gave up 5 bases and J gave up 2 bases; unmatched junction bases: 4. The germline gives CDR1 SGHTS, CDR2 YDEGEE. CDR3 sequence (DNA): TGTGCCAGCAGTCGTGACAGGGCCTACGAGCAGTACTTC. This codes for CASSRDRAYEQYF.

This chain uses TRBV27 with TRBJ1-2; the D gene is possibly TRBD1 (5 bases). Germline V lookup: CDR1 MNHEY, CDR2 SMNVEV (reference sequence). CDR3 size: 14 residues. The V and J ends lost 1 base and 4 bases respectively, with 10 bases between them. The CDR3 DNA sequence: TGTGCCAGCAGTTTATACGGGGGGAGCTATGGCTACACCTTC. As protein: CASSLYGGSYGYTF.

CDR3 nucleotides: TGTGCCAGCAGCTTAGCGGACGGAAACACCATATATTTT. It codes for CASSLADGNTIYF. This sequence joins TRBV5-4 and TRBJ1-3; no definite D call. The ends were cut back, 2 bases at V and 4 bases at J, with 7 bases in the middle. The CDR3 is made up of 13 amino acids. The germline gives CDR1 SGHNT, CDR2 YYREEE (reference sequence).

The J gene is TRBJ2-7, the V gene TRBV19; 8 bases agree with TRBD1. This CDR3 region has 15 residues. V dropped 4 bases and J dropped 5; count of bases not matched to a gene: 10. Per germline, CDR1 LNHDA and CDR2 SQIVND (reference sequence). CDR3 amino acids: CASSRDRRTEDEQYF. In DNA, the CDR3 is TGTGCCAGTAGTAGGGACAGGAGGACTGAGGACGAGCAGTACTTC.

The rearrangement uses TRBV5-1 and TRBJ2-3; 10 positions match TRBD1. The CDR3 has 15 amino acids. After removal of 4 bases from V and 5 bases from J, the junction contained 7 bases not matched to a gene. CDR1 SGHRS and CDR2 YFSETQ come from the germline V gene. The CDR3 is CASSPRQGAVDTQYF. In DNA, the CDR3 is TGCGCCAGCAGCCCCCGACAGGGGGCTGTAGATACGCAGTATTTT.

The chain employs TRBV15 and TRBJ2-3, with 9 bases that match TRBD1. The CDR3 extends over 12 amino acids. The germline gives CDR1 LNHNV, CDR2 YYDKDF (reference sequence). Trimming took 5 bases from V and 9 from J; bases not matched to a gene: 3. CDR3: CATSEGTGTQYF. DNA of the CDR3: TGTGCCACCAGCGAGGGGACAGGGACGCAGTATTTT.

DNA for the CDR3: TGCGCCAGCAGCTTGGATCCTAGCGGGGGGTACGGGGAGCTGTTTTTT. Translating it yields CASSLDPSGGYGELFF. The chain recombines TRBV5-1 with TRBJ2-2; 11 positions agree with TRBD2. V shed 0 bases, J shed 7 bases, and the junction held 5 bases outside the gene matches. Looked up from germline, CDR1 is SGHRS and CDR2 is YFSETQ. This CDR3 has 16 residues. The variable domain in full, with the rest retrieved from reference TRBV5-1 and TRBJ2-2, is KAGVTQTPRYLIKTRGQQVTLSCSPISGHRSVSWYQQTPGQGLQFLFEYFSETQRNKGNFPGRFSGRQFSNSRSEMNVSTLELGDSALYLCASSLDPSGGYGELFFGEGSRLTVL.

The chain combines TRBV7-8 with TRBJ1-5; a possible D gene is TRBD1 (6 bases). CDR3 length equals 17 residues. Germline CDR1 SGHVS, CDR2 FQNEAQ. Between the trimmed V and J ends, which lost 2 bases and 2 bases, there was a span of 16 bases. The CDR3 loop is CASSLIPQGSGNQPQHF. DNA for the CDR3: TGTGCCAGCAGCTTAATCCCGCAGGGGTCGGGCAATCAGCCCCAGCATTTT.

The chain couples TRBV5-8 to TRBJ2-2; 8 bases fit TRBD1. Germline values: CDR1 SGHTS, CDR2 YDEGEE. The CDR3 sequence is 15 residues long. Trimming cost V 4 bases and J 5 bases; bases outside gene matches: 7. CDR3 nucleotide sequence: TGTGCCAGCAGCCGGGGGACAGGAAAGACCGGGGAGCTGTTTTTT. Translating it yields CASSRGTGKTGELFF.

V gene TRBV5-4 combines with J gene TRBJ2-2; 11 bases fit TRBD2. V was clipped by 4 bases and J by 2 bases; unmatched bases: 4. CDR3 length: 16 residues. The germline CDR1 and CDR2 sequences are SGHNT and YYREEE (reference sequence). The CDR3 sequence: CASSMLAGGNTGELFF. Written as DNA, the CDR3 is TGTGCCAGCAGCATGCTAGCGGGGGGTAACACCGGGGAGCTGTTTTTT.

The chain recombines TRBV21-1 with TRBJ2-2; the D call of TRBD2 is as the table states it, not checked on the DNA. TRBV21-1 is described as a pseudogene. The CDR3 loop spans 18 amino acids. The CDR3 loop is CASTPGTSGGRNTGELFF. CDR3 in DNA: TGTGCCAGCACCCCGGGGACTAGCGGGGGCCGGAACACCGGGGAGCTGTTTTTT.

The chain uses TRBV19 and TRBJ2-7; 9 bases map to TRBD1. CDR1 is LNHDA and CDR2 is SQIVND in the germline V gene (reference sequence). The CDR3 is 16 amino acids. J lost 2 bases, V lost 1 base, and 6 bases had no gene match. The CDR3 loop is CASSIGGGQGPYEQYF. As DNA, the CDR3 is TGTGCCAGTAGTATAGGGGGGGGACAGGGACCCTACGAGCAGTACTTC. The whole variable domain, filled in from reference TRBV19 and TRBJ2-7, reads DGGITQSPKYLFRKEGQNVTLSCEQNLNHDAMYWYRQDPGQGLRLIYYSQIVNDFQKGDIAEGYSVSREKKESFPLTVTSAQKNPTAFYLCASSIGGGQGPYEQYFGPGTRLTVT.

The rearrangement uses TRBV2 and TRBJ1-6; 10 nucleotides agree with TRBD1. The germline CDR1 and CDR2 sequences are SNHLY and FYNNEI. After removal of 6 bases from V and 7 bases from J, the junction contained 9 bases not matched to a gene. The CDR3 is 16 residues long. The CDR3 DNA follows: TGTGCCAGCAGGACGGGGTCGGGACAGGGGAATTCACCCCTCCACTTT. Translated, it gives CASRTGSGQGNSPLHF.